This T cell receptor beta chain came from a study of response to subunit inactivated influenza vaccine. Notes on the study in general: The authors proposed limited new T cell recruitment per seasonal influenza vaccination.

TCRdb reanalysed the RT-PCR reads using MiXCR and keeps one entry per CDR3 protein. This repertoire shows hundreds of thousands of distinct CDR3 sequences, over 9.5% found once; its top ten account for approximately 10%. CDR3 size: 13 residues. After removal of 6 bases from V and 9 bases from J, the junction contained 9 bases not matched to a gene. CDR1 and CDR2 (germline): DFQATT, SNEGSKA (reference sequence). This clonotype was counted at least ten times. Its antigen remains unidentified. The starting material was PBMCs from blood, obtained on the day of vaccination. The source of this sequence is a man in his fifties who received an inactivated influenza vaccine. The J gene is TRBJ2-5, the V gene TRBV20-1, with 11 positions matching TRBD2. This CDR3 is CSARLAGPGAQYF. CDR3 DNA: TGCAGTGCCAGACTAGCGGGGCCAGGGGCCCAGTACTTC.